The clone carrying this T cell receptor beta chain was found once. CDR1 and CDR2 from the germline V gene are MNHEY and SVGAGI. Trimming took off 1 base at V and 3 bases at J, with 13 bases between the two ends. This CDR3 has 15 amino acids. The data were obtained in a study of blood T cell repertoires in COVID-19. Data came from immunoSEQ multiplex PCR; TCRdb stores just in-frame clones and leaves some out. The data hold just over 250,000 clones, with approximately 92% observed a single time. Sequencing was done on a sample of peripheral blood. The sequence was collected from a person in their late teens or twenties with COVID-19, enrolled during active disease. The chain uses TRBV6-5 and TRBJ2-7; perhaps TRBD1 as D (6 bases). CDR3 in DNA: TGTGCCAGCAGTTACTGGACAGCCTCCAGCTACGAGCAGTACTTC. Translating it yields CASSYWTASSYEQYF.